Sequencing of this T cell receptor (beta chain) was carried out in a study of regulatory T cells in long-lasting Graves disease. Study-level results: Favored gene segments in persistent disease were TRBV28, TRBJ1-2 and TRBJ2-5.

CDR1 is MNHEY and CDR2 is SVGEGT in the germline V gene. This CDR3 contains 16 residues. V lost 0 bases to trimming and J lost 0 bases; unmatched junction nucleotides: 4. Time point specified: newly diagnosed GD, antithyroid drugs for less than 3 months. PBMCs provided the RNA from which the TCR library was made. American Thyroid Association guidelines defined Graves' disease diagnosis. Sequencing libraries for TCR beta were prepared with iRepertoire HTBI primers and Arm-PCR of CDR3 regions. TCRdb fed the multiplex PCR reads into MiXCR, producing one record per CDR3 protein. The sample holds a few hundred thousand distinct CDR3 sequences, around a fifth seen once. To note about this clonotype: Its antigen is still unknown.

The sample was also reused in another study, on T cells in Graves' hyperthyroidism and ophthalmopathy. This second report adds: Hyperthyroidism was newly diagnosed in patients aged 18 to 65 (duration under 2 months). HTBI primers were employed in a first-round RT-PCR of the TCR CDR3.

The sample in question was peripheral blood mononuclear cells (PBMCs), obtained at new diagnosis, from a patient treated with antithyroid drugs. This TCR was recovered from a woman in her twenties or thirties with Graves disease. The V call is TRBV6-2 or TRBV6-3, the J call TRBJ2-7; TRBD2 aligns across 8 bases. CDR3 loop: CASSYSASGSSYEQYF. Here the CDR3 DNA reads TGTGCCAGCAGTTACTCTGCGAGCGGGAGCTCCTACGAGCAGTACTTC.